The 22 T cell receptor beta chains listed next were all sequenced from one sample in a study of Graves' ophthalmopathy and Graves' hyperthyroidism (dated 2018 in TCRdb). Sequencing instrument: Illumina HiSeq 2000. For repertoire sequencing, TCR beta CDR3 regions were amplified from RNA transcripts. The first round of RT-PCR was done with HTBI primers and the Qiagen OneStep RT-PCR kit, and was followed by a second round of multiplex PCR, then size selection and purification. TCRdb reran the public reads through fastp at Q25 and MiXCR, keeping productive beta chains. Rows are combined by CDR3 protein, so each entry shows the most common genes and DNA. The sample table lists around 1,200,000 distinct CDR3 sequences, less than 45% of them with a count of one. The top ten clones comprise over 8.5% of the sample. Material: peripheral blood or thyroid tissue (not recorded which). Receptors were obtained from an adult man with Graves' hyperthyroidism.

This chain joins TRBV29-1 and TRBJ2-6; the match to TRBD2 covers 9 bases. V gave up 6 bases and J gave up 0 bases; unmatched junction bases: 6. Germline V gene lookup returns CDR1 SQVTM and CDR2 ANQGSEA. The CDR3 is 16 amino acids. Written as DNA, the CDR3 is TGCAGCGTGCGGGGGGGGGGAAACTCTGGGGCCAACGTCCTGACTTTC. This sequence encodes CSVRGGGNSGANVLTF. The variable domain in full, with the rest retrieved from reference TRBV29-1 and TRBJ2-6, is SAVISQKPSRDICQRGTSLTIQCQVDSQVTMMFWYRQQPGQSLTLIATANQGSEATYESGFVIDKFPISRPNLTFSTLTVSNMSPEDSSIYLCSVRGGGNSGANVLTFGAGSRLTVL.

On this clonotype itself: A much bigger clone sits one base away, suggesting this may be a read error. CDR3 bases: TGTGCCAGCACCCGAGCTGACGAGCAGTACTTC. Translated: CASTRADEQYF. This chain uses TRBV7-9 with TRBJ2-7, with no clear D. This CDR3 has 11 residues. Trimming cost V 7 bases and J 5 bases, with 9 bases left between them. Germline V CDR1 and CDR2: SEHNR, FQNEAQ (reference sequence).

The V gene is TRBV20-1, the J gene TRBJ2-7; 8 bases are a match to TRBD2. The CDR3 is 15 amino acids. CDR1 and CDR2 from the germline V gene are DFQATT and SNEGSKA (reference sequence). V was clipped by 3 bases and J by 1 base; unmatched bases: 8. CDR3 bases: TGCAGTGCTAGGGCTAGAGCGGGAGCTTCCTACGAGCAGTACTTC. Protein: CSARARAGASYEQYF.

V is TRBV6-2 or TRBV6-3 and J is TRBJ1-5, with no clear D. Trimming took off 7 bases at V and 4 bases at J, with 11 bases between the two ends. Per the germline V gene, CDR1 is MNHEY and CDR2 is SVGEGT. The CDR3 has 13 residues. The CDR3 sequence: CASNLGRNQPQHF. The DNA of the CDR3 is TGTGCCAGCAACCTGGGCAGAAATCAGCCCCAGCATTTT.

The chain combines TRBV10-3 with TRBJ2-2; D is ambiguous. The CDR3 sequence is 12 residues long. Germline assignment: CDR1 ENHRY and CDR2 SYGVKD. Trimming took 7 bases from V and 11 from J, leaving 14 bases between them. The CDR3 bases are TGTGCCATCACTCCCGGCAAGGACGAGCTGTTTTTT. Amino acids: CAITPGKDELFF.

This chain uses TRBV12-3 or TRBV12-4 with TRBJ1-6; 10 bases align to TRBD1. The CDR3 runs to 18 residues. V gave up 5 bases and J gave up 7 bases; unmatched junction bases: 14. The CDR3 DNA follows: TGTGCCAGCAGTCCCCAACCCGGGACAGGGGTGAGGAATTCACCCCTCCACTTT. Protein: CASSPQPGTGVRNSPLHF.

CDR3 sequence (DNA): TGTGCTAGAGATACGGGCCAGGGTTTTAATTCACCCCTCCACTTT. This gives the protein CARDTGQGFNSPLHF. The genes are TRBV25-1 and TRBJ1-6; D is perhaps TRBD1 (5 bases). Per the germline V gene, CDR1 is MGHDK and CDR2 is SYGVNS. This CDR3 is 15 amino acids long.

The CDR3 reads CASSEQGTANQPQHF. CDR3 sequence (DNA): TGTGCCAGCAGTGAACAGGGGACAGCCAATCAGCCCCAGCATTTT. The rearrangement joins TRBV7-8 to TRBJ1-5; TRBD1 matches at 7 bases. CDR1 is SGHVS, CDR2 FQNEAQ, per germline. The CDR3 has 15 amino acids. The V gene end was trimmed by 6 bases and the J gene end by 3 bases; junction bases not matched to a gene: 8.

This clonotype appeared a few times. This chain links TRBV19 with TRBJ1-2; 9 bases are a match to TRBD1. The CDR3 runs 15 residues. Germline lookup yields CDR1 LNHDA and CDR2 SQIVND (reference sequence). The V segment lost 5 bases and the J segment 5 bases; nucleotides outside the gene matches: 9. The CDR3 nucleotides are TGTGCCAGTAGTTACTCGGGACAGGGAAAATATGGCTACACCTTC. Protein sequence: CASSYSGQGKYGYTF.

There are a few counts of this clonotype. V and J are TRBV12-3 or TRBV12-4 and TRBJ2-7; 9 bases are shared with TRBD1. This CDR3 contains 15 residues. Trimming at V came to 5 bases and at J to 7 bases, leaving 12 bases not matched to a gene. The CDR3: CASSPAGTGTGEQYF. CDR3 bases: TGTGCCAGCAGTCCCGCCGGGACAGGGACGGGGGAGCAGTACTTC.

A single count supports this clonotype. A much larger clone lies one base from this, so it may be a read error. V is TRBV20-1 and J is TRBJ1-5; no reliable D call. The CDR3 is 12 residues long. Between the trimmed V and J ends, which lost 5 bases and 11 bases, there was a span of 16 bases. Germline-derived CDR1 and CDR2 are DFQATT and SNEGSKA (reference sequence). The chain's CDR3 is CSASGVKSAQHF. The CDR3 nucleotides read TGCAGTGCTTCAGGCGTCAAATCAGCCCAGCATTTT.

The chain uses TRBV6-5 and TRBJ2-5, with D unclear. The J call may be mistaken, given a closer DNA end match to TRBJ2-1. The length of the CDR3 is 12 residues. Germline values: CDR1 MNHEY, CDR2 SVGAGI. The CDR3 spells CASSLGAAEQFF. CDR3 nucleotide sequence: TGTGCCAGCAGTTTGGGTGCGGCTGAGCAGTTCTTC.

Ten or more counts support this clonotype. This chain connects TRBV7-8 to TRBJ1-6; 10 nucleotides align to TRBD1. CDR1 is SGHVS, CDR2 FQNEAQ, per germline. Germline trimming cut 0 bases from V and 7 bases from J; bases unmatched to any gene: 9. The CDR3 has 18 residues. DNA of the CDR3: TGTGCCAGCAGCTTAGCCGGGACAGGGGTAATTGCAAATTCACCCCTCCACTTT. Protein: CASSLAGTGVIANSPLHF.

This clonotype came up a few times. This chain connects TRBV5-1 to TRBJ1-4, with D possibly TRBD1 on 5 matching bases. Germline values: CDR1 SGHRS, CDR2 YFSETQ. CDR3 size: 14 residues. The germline V and J ends were trimmed by 4 bases and 3 bases, with 10 bases remaining between them. Here the CDR3 reads CASSPGGANEKLFF. CDR3 bases: TGCGCCAGCAGCCCAGGAGGGGCTAATGAAAAACTGTTTTTT.

The chain joins TRBV19 to TRBJ1-5; D is unclear. This CDR3 contains 12 residues. The germline V gene encodes CDR1 LNHDA and CDR2 SQIVND (reference sequence). Trimming removed 5 bases at V and 9 bases at J, with 11 bases between. The DNA for the CDR3 is TGTGCCAGTAGTCGGGTCCCTCCGCCCCAGCATTTT. Protein sequence: CASSRVPPPQHF.

This clonotype was detected only once. V gene TRBV7-6 combines with J gene TRBJ2-6; no definite D call. The CDR3 length is 14 residues. Germline V lookup: CDR1 SGHVS, CDR2 FNYEAQ. Deletions cut 2 bases from V and 4 bases from J, with 6 bases between. The CDR3 loop reads CASSLQRGANVLTF. The CDR3 nucleotides are TGTGCCAGCAGCTTACAACGGGGGGCCAACGTCCTGACTTTC.

This clonotype appeared many times. This chain joins TRBV27 and TRBJ1-2; 7 nucleotides match TRBD1. CDR3 length equals 15 residues. J gave up 8 bases and V 6 bases, and 15 bases lay outside the gene matches. CDR1 is MNHEY, CDR2 SMNVEV, per germline (reference sequence). In nucleotides, the CDR3 is TGTGCCAGCAGCCGCGACAGGGTCTCTCTCGGCGGCTACACCTTC. Protein: CASSRDRVSLGGYTF.

This clonotype showed up many times. This chain joins TRBV6-5 and TRBJ2-2; tentative D call: TRBD2 (5 bases). Germline CDR1 MNHEY, CDR2 SVGAGI. Trimming took off 5 bases at V and 5 bases at J, with 15 bases between the two ends. The CDR3 is 15 amino acids. The DNA for the CDR3 is TGTGCCAGCAGTAACGGGAACAGTGGAACCGGGGAGCTGTTTTTT. This translates into CASSNGNSGTGELFF.

This clonotype was detected many times. This sequence joins TRBV9 and TRBJ2-5, with TRBD1 matching 7 bases. The trim removed 3 bases at V and 1 base at J, leaving 15 bases unmatched. This CDR3 region has 18 residues. From germline, CDR1 is SGDLS and CDR2 YYNGEE. The CDR3 DNA is TGTGCCAGCAGCGCTGATACAGGGGTTAGGTTGGGCCAAGAGACCCAGTACTTC. Its translation: CASSADTGVRLGQETQYF.

This clonotype has only one observation. This chain joins TRBV7-9 and TRBJ2-7; D uncertain. Germline V gene lookup returns CDR1 SEHNR and CDR2 FQNEAQ (reference sequence). Trimming took 5 bases from V and 3 from J, leaving 14 bases between them. The CDR3 spans 14 residues. Written as DNA, the CDR3 is TGTGCCAGCAGCCCCGATTTTGGAGTCTACGAGCAGTACTTC. This gives the protein CASSPDFGVYEQYF.

The table lists this clonotype with a count of one. This chain links TRBV10-3 with TRBJ1-1, with D possibly being TRBD1 (5 bases). In germline, CDR1 is ENHRY, CDR2 SYGVKD. The CDR3 is 14 residues long. The ends were cut back, 8 bases at V and 2 bases at J, with 15 bases in the middle. The CDR3 spells CAIGGTGSNTEAFF. Written as DNA, the CDR3 is TGTGCCATCGGGGGGACGGGGTCTAACACTGAAGCTTTCTTT.

In this sample, this clonotype turned up a few times. The chain combines TRBV5-1 with TRBJ1-2; D unresolved. Germline V lookup: CDR1 SGHRS, CDR2 YFSETQ. V lost 1 base to trimming and J lost 6 bases, with 16 bases between them. The CDR3 covers 15 residues. The chain's CDR3 is CASSLTLSQLNGYTF. The CDR3 coding sequence is TGCGCCAGCAGCTTGACCCTCAGTCAGCTAAATGGCTACACCTTC.